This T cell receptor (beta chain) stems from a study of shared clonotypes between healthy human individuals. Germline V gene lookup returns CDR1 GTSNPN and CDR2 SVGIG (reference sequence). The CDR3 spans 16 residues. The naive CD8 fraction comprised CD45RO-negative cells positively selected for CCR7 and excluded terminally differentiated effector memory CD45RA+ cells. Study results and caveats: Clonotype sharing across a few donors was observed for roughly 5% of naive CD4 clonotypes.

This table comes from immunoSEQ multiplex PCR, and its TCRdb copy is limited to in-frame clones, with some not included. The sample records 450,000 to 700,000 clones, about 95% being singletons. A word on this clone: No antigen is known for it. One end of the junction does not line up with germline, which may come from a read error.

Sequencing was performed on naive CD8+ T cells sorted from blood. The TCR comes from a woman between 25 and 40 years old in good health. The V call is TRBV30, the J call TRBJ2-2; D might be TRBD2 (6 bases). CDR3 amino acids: CARRGNGSANTGELFF. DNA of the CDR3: TGTGCCCGGAGGGGCAACGGGAGCGCGAACACCGGGGAGCTGTTTTTT.